This T cell receptor (beta chain) emerged from a study of Ad26.COV2.S vaccination and SARS-CoV-2 variants. This CDR3 region has 15 residues. From germline, CDR1 is SEHNR and CDR2 FQNEAQ (reference sequence). Deletions cut 1 base from V and 1 base from J, with 8 bases between. Specified treatment: some 19 received Ad26.COV2.S at low or high dose, single or two shots; about 5 received placebo; per-sample allocation not given. Collection of samples fell on day 63 after the first vaccine or placebo injection. Sequenced by immunoSEQ multiplex PCR; TCRdb stores in-frame clones only, minus some. The sample holds hundreds of thousands of clones; 80% to 90% are singletons and the top ten take over 8.5%.

The chain combines TRBV7-9 with TRBJ1-5; tentative D call: TRBD1 (5 bases). This clonotype was sampled from a person aged 18 to 59 who received the Ad26.COV2.S COVID-19 vaccine or a placebo. The sample here was peripheral blood, taken in a trial of Ad26.COV2.S vaccine versus placebo. The CDR3 loop reads CASSLGGASNQPQHF. CDR3 bases: TGTGCCAGCAGCTTAGGAGGGGCGAGCAATCAGCCCCAGCATTTT.